The text below deals with one TCR beta chain. This clonotype was detected only a few times. Its antigen has not been determined. Base qualities are missing; no much larger clone stands one base away. V is clipped by 4 bases and J by 2 bases, and the sequence between their germline boundaries is 14 bases long. Reading the germline V gene gives CDR1 SNHLY and CDR2 FYNNEI. The CDR3 runs 15 residues from the cysteine to the phenylalanine. Left in the record is the CDR3 DNA by itself, 45 bases read in frame from the first base. The data belong to a study of blood T cells in healthy people across ages (dated by TCRdb to the mid-2010s). Describing the broader study: In model experiments, template switching captured about one uniquely barcoded TCR beta cDNA molecule for every two T cells. To track age-related changes in TCR beta repertoire diversity, the study relied on deep sequencing normalized with unique cDNA molecular identifiers. Donors were grouped into four age groups: young (average approximately 15 years), middle-aged (less than 40), aged (roughly 67) and long-lived (around 82). To avoid experimental bias, donors of different ages were distributed randomly across sequencing lanes. Two additional independent replicas of 1 million unique cDNA reads from the same blood draw were analyzed for two donors (one aged 18 to 30 and one aged 80 or older). What the study reported, not specific to this receptor: Compared with the aged group, the long-lived group had more naive CD4+ T cells, fewer expanded clones and increased TCR diversity, suggesting age selection. Donor CMV infection status was unknown, potentially confounding age-related changes in expanded clonotypes. Observed TCR beta diversity per million T cells fell roughly linearly with age, and a significant reduction was already apparent by age about 36. Because profiling used bulk unsorted PBMCs, naive and antigen-experienced compartments could not be compared conclusively. Total diversity estimates from one million sequenced T cells were considered lower bounds and underestimates. The percentage of naive T cells measured by flow cytometry correlated strongly with observed TCR beta diversity.

Systemically healthy Caucasian individuals from Russia, around 39 in total and aged roughly 6 to 90 years, were included as donors. Each donor gave approximately 10 milliliters of peripheral blood, collected into EDTA-treated Vacutainer tubes. Ficoll-Paque density-gradient centrifugation was used to isolate PBMCs, with at least 6.5 million per sample. Total RNA was extracted from PBMCs with Trizol reagent, with at least 6 micrograms obtained per sample. For every donor, flow cytometry on a PBMC aliquot measured the percentage of naive CD45RAhigh/CD27high T cells. Receptors were amplified or captured by 5' RACE. Sequencing relied on an Illumina HiSeq 2500. The second PCR ran for about 6 to 11 cycles and used a J-beta primer mix along with a sample-barcoded 5' primer. A template-switch 5' adaptor carrying 12 random nucleotides introduced a unique molecular identifier onto each TCR beta cDNA molecule. At least 2.5 million CDR3-containing paired-end reads were obtained from each sample. The Mint cDNA synthesis kit, primed by a TRBC-specific oligonucleotide, was used to synthesize first-strand cDNA from all RNA. Following uracil-DNA glycosylase treatment, all cDNA underwent a first 18-cycle PCR with the universal primers M1SS and BC2_uni_R. In the original analysis: Each sample was normalized by randomly selecting 1 million high-quality reads, each carrying a distinct molecular identifier. Reads with shared molecular identifiers were discarded instead of being binned into consensus sequences. MiTCR, run with a Q25 quality threshold and the strictest error-elimination algorithm, handled CDR3 identification, clonotype clustering and error correction. A nonparametric unseen species model using Euler transformation provided a lower-bound estimate of total TCR beta diversity. TCRdb reanalyzed the raw reads on its own, using fastp at Q25 for trimming and MiXCR for clone calling, and kept in-frame beta chains. One record per CDR3 amino acid sequence lists the most common genes and DNA. TCRdb assigned the V and J calls; the authors' analysis was not used. The sample table holds hundreds of thousands of distinct CDR3 sequences, of which less than 60% were seen once. 20% to 25% of the sample is held by the ten biggest clonotypes.

This clonotype was obtained from a man older than 75 in good health. Material for sequencing was blood. The rearranged segments are TRBV2 and TRBJ1-2; perhaps TRBD1 is the D gene, with 5 bases matching. The DNA sequence is given as TGTGCCAGCAGTGTAATTGAGGGACGGAACTATGGCTACACCTTC. Translated, this is CASSVIEGRNYGYTF.